The next 15 T cell receptor beta chains were all read from a single sample in a study of lymphopenia after photon versus proton radiotherapy. Produced via immunoSEQ multiplex PCR; TCRdb's table is partial and in-frame only. This table has 68,000 or so clones, more than 75% appearing once. This sample comprised peripheral blood, obtained from a patient treated with photon-based radiotherapy. These receptors all come from a woman aged 70-85 years with pancreatic cancer.

This clone was counted only a few times. The chain joins TRBV7-2 to TRBJ1-2; TRBD1 aligns across 7 bases. The CDR3 loop spans 13 amino acids. The germline CDR1 and CDR2 sequences are SGHTA and FQGNSA. V lost 1 base, J lost 8 bases, and 4 bases stayed unmatched. CDR3 DNA sequence: TGTGCCAGCAGCTTAGGGACAGGAAGGGGCTACACCTTC. Translation: CASSLGTGRGYTF.

The chain is built from TRBV18 and TRBJ2-7; 9 bases fit TRBD1. CDR1 and CDR2 from the germline V gene are KGHSH and LQKENI. The CDR3 is 14 residues long. The V segment lost 6 bases and the J segment 6 bases; nucleotides outside the gene matches: 9. The CDR3 coding sequence is TGTGCCAGCTCCCAACTCGGACAGGGGACCGAGCAGTACTTC. It encodes CASSQLGQGTEQYF. Based on the CDR3 plus reference TRBV18 and TRBJ2-7, the full variable domain is NAGVMQNPRHLVRRRGQEARLRCSPMKGHSHVYWYRQLPEEGLKFMVYLQKENIIDESGMPKERFSAEFPKEGPSILRIQQVVRGDSAAYFCASSQLGQGTEQYFGPGTRLTVT.

The V call is TRBV18, the J call TRBJ2-2, with D maybe TRBD1 (5 bases). The germline V and J ends were trimmed by 2 bases and 1 base, with 11 bases remaining between them. Per germline, CDR1 KGHSH and CDR2 LQKENI. This CDR3 has 16 residues. The CDR3 is CASSPEAGLNTGELFF. In nucleotides, the CDR3 is TGTGCCAGCTCACCAGAAGCAGGGCTGAACACCGGGGAGCTGTTTTTT.

The chain joins TRBV9 to TRBJ2-1, with TRBD2 matching over 9 bases. This CDR3 spans 16 amino acids. V lost 0 bases and J lost 5; bases outside the gene matches: 6. The germline V gene encodes CDR1 SGDLS and CDR2 YYNGEE. CDR3 DNA: TGTGCCAGCAGCGTAGTTAGTAGCGGGAGCCACAATGAGCAGTTCTTC. Its translation: CASSVVSSGSHNEQFF.

The chain links TRBV14 to TRBJ2-1, with 8 bases identical to TRBD2. The CDR3 has 14 residues. Germline loops: CDR1 SGHDN, CDR2 FVKESK. With 6 bases clipped from V and 6 bases from J, the junction kept 7 bases outside the gene matches. CDR3 sequence: CASSPILAANEQFF. Here the CDR3 DNA reads TGTGCCAGCAGTCCTATACTAGCGGCCAATGAGCAGTTCTTC.

The CDR3, as DNA: TGTGCCAGCTCACCAGACAGACTCTATGGCTACACCTTC. Its translation: CASSPDRLYGYTF. V and J are TRBV18 and TRBJ1-2; D is perhaps TRBD1 (5 bases). The CDR3 extends over 13 amino acids. V was clipped by 2 bases and J by 4 bases, with 8 bases between them. The V gene's germline CDR1 is KGHSH and CDR2 LQKENI.

The rearrangement joins TRBV18 to TRBJ2-7; TRBD1 is a possible D gene (6 bases). Trimming shortened V by 5 bases and J by 3 bases, and 17 bases separated the two germline ends. Germline CDR1 and CDR2: KGHSH and LQKENI. The CDR3 is 15 residues long. CDR3 sequence: CASSTSQGRGYEQYF. The CDR3 DNA is TGTGCCAGCTCAACCAGCCAGGGGAGAGGCTACGAGCAGTACTTC.

The J gene is TRBJ2-7, the V gene TRBV7-2, with 7 bases matching TRBD2. V was clipped by 1 base and J by 4 bases; unmatched bases: 7. The CDR3 length is 15 residues. The germline CDR1 and CDR2 sequences are SGHTA and FQGNSA. CDR3 bases: TGTGCCAGCAGCTTAGTAGCGGGCGTTACATACGAGCAGTACTTC. Translating gives CASSLVAGVTYEQYF.

The genes are TRBV27 and TRBJ2-7, with 7 bases matching TRBD1. The germline V gene encodes CDR1 MNHEY and CDR2 SMNVEV (reference sequence). There are 15 residues in the CDR3. V was clipped by 0 bases and J by 2 bases; unmatched bases: 4. The CDR3 protein is CASSLSRDSPYEQYF. DNA of the CDR3: TGTGCCAGCAGTTTATCCCGGGACAGCCCCTACGAGCAGTACTTC.

This clone was seen a few times. CDR3 in DNA: TGTGCCAGCAGGGTAGCAGGGGGCAACACTGAAGCTTTCTTT. This sequence encodes CASRVAGGNTEAFF. This chain connects TRBV6-6 to TRBJ1-1; 8 nucleotides agree with TRBD1. Per the germline V gene, CDR1 is MNHNY and CDR2 is SVGAGI (reference sequence). CDR3 size: 14 residues. V trimming: 6 bases; J trimming: 2 bases; junction bases outside the gene matches: 5.

The gene calls are TRBV7-8 and TRBJ1-2; 8 nucleotides agree with TRBD1. V shed 8 bases, J shed 3 bases, and the junction held 17 bases outside the gene matches. The CDR3 loop spans 17 amino acids. Germline assignment: CDR1 SGHVS and CDR2 FQNEAQ. This chain's CDR3 is CASANRARHRGDYGYTF. CDR3 sequence (DNA): TGTGCCAGCGCAAACAGGGCCAGACACAGGGGGGACTATGGCTACACCTTC.

This chain links TRBV4-2 with TRBJ1-4; 9 nucleotides match TRBD1. V gave up 1 base and J gave up 6 bases; unmatched junction bases: 9. CDR3 length: 17 residues. Germline assignment: CDR1 LGHNA and CDR2 YNFKEQ. The CDR3 protein is CASSQGSGGQGYEKLFF. CDR3 in DNA: TGTGCCAGCAGCCAAGGCTCAGGGGGACAGGGATATGAAAAACTGTTTTTT.

This clone occurred a few times. The chain couples TRBV19 to TRBJ2-7; TRBD2 matches 10 bases. CDR1 and CDR2 (germline): LNHDA, SQIVND (reference sequence). J lost 2 bases, V lost 1 base, and 2 bases had no gene match. This CDR3 spans 15 amino acids. CDR3 nucleotide sequence: TGTGCCAGTAGTATAGGGACTAGCGGAACCTACGAGCAGTACTTC. Protein sequence: CASSIGTSGTYEQYF. Complete variable domain (other parts from reference TRBV19 and TRBJ2-7): DGGITQSPKYLFRKEGQNVTLSCEQNLNHDAMYWYRQDPGQGLRLIYYSQIVNDFQKGDIAEGYSVSREKKESFPLTVTSAQKNPTAFYLCASSIGTSGTYEQYFGPGTRLTVT.

The rearrangement links TRBV18 to TRBJ2-1; 14 bases map to TRBD2. With 4 bases clipped from V and 8 bases from J, the junction kept 10 bases outside the gene matches. Germline values: CDR1 KGHSH, CDR2 LQKENI. The CDR3 contains 17 residues. The CDR3: CASSLNTGTSGSHEQFF. In DNA form, the CDR3 reads TGTGCCAGCTCACTTAACACCGGGACTAGCGGGAGCCATGAGCAGTTCTTC.

The chain uses TRBV28 and TRBJ1-1; TRBD1 might be the D (5 bases). V lost 3 bases and J 0 bases, leaving 17 bases between the germline ends. The CDR3 contains 17 residues. Germline V gene sequence: CDR1 MDHEN, CDR2 SYDVKM. The CDR3 bases are TGTGCCAGCAGTTTTTTCTTCGGGGGAAGCATGAACACTGAAGCTTTCTTT. Translation: CASSFFFGGSMNTEAFF.